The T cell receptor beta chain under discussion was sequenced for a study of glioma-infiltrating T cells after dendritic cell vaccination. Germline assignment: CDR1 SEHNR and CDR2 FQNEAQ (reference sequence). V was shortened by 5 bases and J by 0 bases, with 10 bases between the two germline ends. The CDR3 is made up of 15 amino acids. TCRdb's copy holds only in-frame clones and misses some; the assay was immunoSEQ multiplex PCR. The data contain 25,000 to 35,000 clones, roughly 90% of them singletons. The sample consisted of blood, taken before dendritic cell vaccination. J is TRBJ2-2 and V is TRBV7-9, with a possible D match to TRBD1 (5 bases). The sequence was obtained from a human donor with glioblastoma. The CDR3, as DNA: TGTGCCAGCAGCCCAGACAGAACGAACACCGGGGAGCTGTTTTTT. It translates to CASSPDRTNTGELFF.